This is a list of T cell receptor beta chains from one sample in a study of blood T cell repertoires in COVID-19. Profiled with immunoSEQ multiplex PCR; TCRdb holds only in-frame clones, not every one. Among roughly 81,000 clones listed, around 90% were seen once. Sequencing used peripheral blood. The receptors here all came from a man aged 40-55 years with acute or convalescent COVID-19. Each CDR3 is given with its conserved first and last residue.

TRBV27 CAAGQLSYEQYF
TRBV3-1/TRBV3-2 CASSQDNGPREEETQYF
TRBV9 CASTPSSTFGSSTYNEQFF
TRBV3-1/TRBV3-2 CASSQDGLAGPNEQFF
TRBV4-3 CASSQGQGDYEQYF
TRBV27 CASSSEDRGRHEQYF
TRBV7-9 CASSLNGATNEKLFF
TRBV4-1 CASSQSPQMNTEAFF
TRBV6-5 CASRPDRGRNSPLHF
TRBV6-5 CASSTHSGKNEQFF
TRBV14 CASSQGWGKTTQETQYF
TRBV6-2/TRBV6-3 CASSYPGLAGGNTDTQYF
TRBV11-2 CASTNRDYEQYF
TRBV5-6 CASSPRQGAGGANVLTF
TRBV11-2 CASSWPATGSPLHF
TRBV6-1 CASSEPTEAFF
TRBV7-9 CASSPAIVVAGLGYTF
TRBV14 CASSQDLSPNYGYTF
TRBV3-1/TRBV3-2 CASSQRQGGRNEAFF
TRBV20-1 CSGSSGNTIYF
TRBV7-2 CASSLAGINNEKLFF
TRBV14 CASSQNRGGEKLFF
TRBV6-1 CASSEVDGGSNEKLFF
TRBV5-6 CASSLYAGGTDTQYF
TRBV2 CASSILDRTVSPLHF
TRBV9 CASSFPGDEQFF
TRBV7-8 CASSFQSGDLTEAFF
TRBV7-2 CASTPLGGYLSGNTIYF
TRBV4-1 CASSQGGLDTIYF
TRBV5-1 CASSLGLADKYQETQYF